Listed here are 20 T cell receptor beta chains from one sample, sequenced in a study of early T cells in non-severe SARS-CoV-2 infection. Via MiXCR, TCRdb re-called the 5' RACE reads, giving one row per CDR3 protein. The data contain tens of thousands of distinct CDR3 sequences, less than 5.5% of them singletons. The sample taken for sequencing was whole blood. Source of these receptors: an adult who was a healthcare worker with PCR-confirmed SARS-CoV-2 infection or an uninfected control (not recorded which).

The table lists this clonotype with many counts. The chain uses TRBV3-1 and TRBJ2-1, with D unresolved. The CDR3 covers 16 residues. V lost 1 base to trimming and J lost 10 bases, with 20 bases between them. Germline values: CDR1 LGHDT, CDR2 YNNKEL (reference sequence). DNA of the CDR3: TGTGCCAGCAGCCAAGTTTTAGAGCGCGCCTACGGGGAGCAGTTCTTC. It specifies CASSQVLERAYGEQFF.

This clonotype was observed many times. The chain combines TRBV6-1 with TRBJ2-2; TRBD1 might be the D (6 bases). The CDR3 covers 14 residues. Germline CDR1 MNHNS, CDR2 SASEGT. The V and J ends lost 5 bases and 5 bases respectively, with 12 bases between them. This chain's CDR3 is CASSQDRSTGELFF. The CDR3 region has the DNA TGTGCCAGCAGTCAGGACAGATCAACCGGGGAGCTGTTTTTT.

This clonotype was counted at least ten times. The V and J genes are TRBV5-1 and TRBJ2-1; TRBD1 matches at 8 bases. The CDR3 covers 13 residues. The ends lost 5 bases at V and 6 bases at J; junction bases unmatched: 4. Per the germline V gene, CDR1 is SGHRS and CDR2 is YFSETQ. CDR3 coding DNA: TGCGCCAGCAGGACAGGGGTAACCAATGAGCAGTTCTTC. It is translated as CASRTGVTNEQFF.

V is TRBV7-2 and J is TRBJ2-1; 8 positions match TRBD1. The V gene end was trimmed by 6 bases and the J gene end by 7 bases; junction bases not matched to a gene: 5. CDR1 is SGHTA and CDR2 is FQGNSA in the germline V gene. The CDR3 sequence is 13 residues long. Written as DNA, the CDR3 is TGTGCCAGCAGTTGGGACAGGCGGAATGAGCAGTTCTTC. Translation gives CASSWDRRNEQFF. Drawing the rest from reference TRBV7-2 and TRBJ2-1, the complete variable domain is GAGVSQSPSNKVTEKGKDVELRCDPISGHTALYWYRQSLGQGLEFLIYFQGNSAPDKSGLPSDRFSAERTGGSVSTLTIQRTQQEDSAVYLCASSWDRRNEQFFGPGTRLTVL.

The rearrangement uses TRBV20-1 and TRBJ2-1; possibly TRBD2 for D (6 bases). CDR1 and CDR2 (germline): DFQATT, SNEGSKA (reference sequence). Trimming took off 7 bases at V and 5 bases at J, with 21 bases between the two ends. CDR3 length: 15 amino acids. The CDR3 here is CSVMPGAVVDNEQFF. The CDR3 nucleotides read TGCAGTGTTATGCCGGGAGCAGTCGTCGACAATGAGCAGTTCTTC.

This clonotype was observed at least ten times. The J gene is TRBJ1-1, the V gene TRBV12-3 or TRBV12-4, with 9 bases fitting TRBD1. This CDR3 spans 14 amino acids. The trim removed 6 bases at V and 3 bases at J, leaving 5 bases unmatched. In DNA, the CDR3 is TGTGCCAGCAGGTGGGGACAGGGCCACACTGAAGCTTTCTTT. Protein sequence: CASRWGQGHTEAFF.

The rearrangement joins TRBV14 to TRBJ2-3; D is unclear. Trimming took 3 bases from V and 2 from J, leaving 18 bases between them. Germline CDR1 SGHDN, CDR2 FVKESK. CDR3 length: 17 residues. CDR3 protein: CASSHSLDGPITDTQYF. For the CDR3, the DNA is TGTGCCAGCAGCCATTCTCTGGACGGCCCTATCACAGATACGCAGTATTTT.

This clonotype was picked up a small number of times. This CDR3 reads CASRTGQGYTF. Written as DNA, the CDR3 is TGTGCCAGCAGAACGGGACAGGGCTACACCTTC. The gene calls are TRBV28 and TRBJ1-2; the match to TRBD1 covers 7 bases. CDR1 is MDHEN and CDR2 is SYDVKM in the germline V gene. The ends lost 6 bases at V and 8 bases at J; junction bases unmatched: 3. The CDR3 sequence is 11 residues long.

V is TRBV12-3 or TRBV12-4 and J is TRBJ2-7; D is undetermined. CDR3 length equals 14 residues. Trimming removed 0 bases at V and 2 bases at J, with 8 bases between. The CDR3, as DNA: TGTGCCAGCAGTTTAGCCGGGCGCACCTACGAGCAGTACTTC. Translated: CASSLAGRTYEQYF.

This clonotype was counted at least ten times. This CDR3 is CASGKGEAQYF. In DNA form, the CDR3 reads TGTGCCAGCGGCAAAGGGGAGGCCCAGTACTTC. The rearrangement uses TRBV6-5 and TRBJ2-5; tentatively, D is TRBD2 (6 bases). V lost 8 bases to trimming and J lost 9 bases, with 13 bases between them. Looked up from germline, CDR1 is MNHEY and CDR2 is SVGAGI. CDR3 length equals 11 residues.

For the CDR3, the DNA is TGTGCCAGTAGTATAGGGGGAGGCACCGGGGAGCTGTTTTTT. This translates into CASSIGGGTGELFF. The V and J genes are TRBV19 and TRBJ2-2; possibly TRBD2 for D (6 bases). The CDR3 sequence is 14 residues long. Deletions cut 1 base from V and 4 bases from J, with 7 bases between. CDR1 LNHDA and CDR2 SQIVND come from the germline V gene (reference sequence).

The chain couples TRBV14 to TRBJ1-1; D unresolved. V gave up 6 bases and J gave up 5 bases, with 7 bases separating them. This CDR3 has 11 amino acids. The V gene's germline CDR1 is SGHDN and CDR2 FVKESK. CDR3 amino acids: CASRGGTEAFF. The DNA for the CDR3 is TGTGCCAGCAGGGGTGGGACTGAAGCTTTCTTT. The full variable domain, completed using reference TRBV14 and TRBJ1-1, is EAGVTQFPSHSVIEKGQTVTLRCDPISGHDNLYWYRRVMGKEIKFLLHFVKESKQDESGMPNNRFLAERTGGTYSTLKVQPAELEDSGVYFCASRGGTEAFFGQGTRLTVV.

The V call is TRBV10-3, the J call TRBJ1-1; weak D call: TRBD1 (5 bases). CDR1 and CDR2 (germline): ENHRY, SYGVKD. The germline V and J ends were trimmed by 2 bases and 3 bases, with 16 bases remaining between them. The CDR3 runs to 16 residues. CDR3 sequence reads: CAISEPNRLGDTEAFF. CDR3 nucleotides: TGTGCCATCAGTGAGCCAAACCGATTAGGGGACACTGAAGCTTTCTTT.

This clonotype was recorded at least ten times. The chain recombines TRBV6-6 with TRBJ2-3, with D possibly being TRBD1 (6 bases). Germline V gene sequence: CDR1 MNHNY, CDR2 SVGAGI (reference sequence). Trimming cost V 7 bases and J 14 bases, with 16 bases left between them. The CDR3 spans 11 residues. The CDR3 spells CASKIGTFSYF. The CDR3 region has the DNA TGTGCCAGCAAGATCGGGACATTTTCGTATTTT.

This clonotype was observed a few times. This chain links TRBV6-5 with TRBJ1-2; D unclear. V was shortened by 3 bases and J by 2 bases, with 7 bases between the two germline ends. CDR3 length: 13 amino acids. Germline V gene data show CDR1 as MNHEY and CDR2 as SVGAGI. CDR3 sequence: CASSYGQNYGYTF. CDR3 DNA sequence: TGTGCCAGCAGTTATGGGCAGAACTATGGCTACACCTTC.

This clonotype occurred many times. The chain employs TRBV5-1 and TRBJ1-1, with 8 bases lining up with TRBD1. Trimming removed 0 bases from V and 6 bases from J; junction bases left unmatched: 10. CDR3 length: 16 residues. Germline V gives CDR1 SGHRS, CDR2 YFSETQ. DNA for the CDR3: TGCGCCAGCAGCTTGGCAGGGGGCGCAGGTATCCCTGAAGCTTTCTTT. Translated: CASSLAGGAGIPEAFF.

The genes are TRBV29-1 and TRBJ1-6, with D unclear. The germline V gene has CDR1 SQVTM and CDR2 ANQGSEA. V was cut by 4 bases and J by 8 bases, with 12 bases left in between. This CDR3 has 13 residues. DNA of the CDR3: TGCAGCGTTGCCCAGAACAAGGATTCACCCCTCCACTTT. Translation gives CSVAQNKDSPLHF.

This clonotype has ten or more counts. This chain joins TRBV7-9 and TRBJ1-1; 7 bases agree with TRBD1. Per germline, CDR1 SEHNR and CDR2 FQNEAQ (reference sequence). V was pared by 3 bases and J by 4 bases, with 8 bases of the junction left unmatched. This CDR3 has 15 amino acids. CDR3: CASSLNQQGSTEAFF. CDR3 coding DNA: TGTGCCAGCAGCTTGAACCAACAGGGGAGCACTGAAGCTTTCTTT. Drawing the rest from reference TRBV7-9 and TRBJ1-1, the complete variable domain is DTGVSQNPRHKITKRGQNVTFRCDPISEHNRLYWYRQTLGQGPEFLTYFQNEAQLEKSRLLSDRFSAERPKGSFSTLEIQRTEQGDSAMYLCASSLNQQGSTEAFFGQGTRLTVV.

This clonotype was seen repeatedly, ten times or more. V is TRBV6-1 and J is TRBJ1-1; 7 nucleotides agree with TRBD1. CDR3 length equals 13 residues. Germline V gene sequence: CDR1 MNHNS, CDR2 SASEGT. The V segment lost 6 bases and the J segment 4 bases; nucleotides outside the gene matches: 5. CDR3 protein: CASSRQGGTEAFF. CDR3 DNA sequence: TGTGCCAGCAGCAGACAGGGTGGCACTGAAGCTTTCTTT.

The V call is TRBV28, the J call TRBJ2-5, with 14 bases lining up with TRBD2. The V gene's germline CDR1 is MDHEN and CDR2 SYDVKM. CDR3 length equals 16 residues. V lost 5 bases, J lost 3 bases, and 5 bases stayed unmatched. CDR3 DNA sequence: TGTGCCAGCAGTCCTGGACTAGCGGGGGGTGAAGAGACCCAGTACTTC. Translated, it gives CASSPGLAGGEETQYF.